These 8 T cell receptor beta chains came from one sample sequenced in a study of T-cell reconstitution after alpha-beta-depleted transplantation in children. Preparation of the TCRbeta library used unique molecular identifiers. Using its own MiXCR run on the PCR reads, TCRdb lists one record per CDR3 protein. The sample has about 980,000 distinct CDR3 sequences, less than 30% seen once; the top ten hold over 25%. Sample: PBMCs, mostly from graft donor cells, taken 360 days after TCRalphabeta/CD19-depleted stem cell transplant. The source is a boy in the first two years of life who had a stem cell transplant for SCID, so the T cells may come from the graft donor.

This chain links TRBV4-3 with TRBJ2-7; no clear D. The CDR3 has 15 residues. Per germline, CDR1 LGHNA and CDR2 YSLEER. Trimming stripped 1 base from V and 2 bases from J, with 12 bases between. This CDR3 is CASSQGSGSTYEQYF. DNA of the CDR3: TGCGCCAGCAGCCAAGGGAGTGGGTCTACCTACGAGCAGTACTTC.

At least ten counts were recorded for this clonotype. The chain joins TRBV12-3 or TRBV12-4 to TRBJ1-5, with 9 bases aligning to TRBD1. Trimming cost V 0 bases and J 7 bases; bases outside gene matches: 4. The CDR3 has 15 amino acids. CDR3 loop: CASSLAGTGRQPQHF. As DNA, the CDR3 is TGTGCCAGCAGTTTAGCCGGGACAGGGCGGCAGCCCCAGCATTTT.

The genes are TRBV29-1 and TRBJ1-1; no reliable D call. Trimming left V 1 base short and J 5 bases short, with 8 bases between. The CDR3 totals 12 residues. Germline values: CDR1 SQVTM, CDR2 ANQGSEA. CDR3 DNA sequence: TGCAGCGTTGAAGGTATTAGGACTGAAGCTTTCTTT. Amino acids: CSVEGIRTEAFF.

This clonotype was observed a few times. V and J are TRBV18 and TRBJ2-3; unclear D gene. CDR1 is KGHSH, CDR2 LQKENI, per germline. V shed 1 base and J shed 3 bases, with 5 bases lying between them. The CDR3 consists of 13 residues. CDR3 bases: TGTGCCAGCTCACCACATAAGACAGATACGCAGTATTTT. It translates to CASSPHKTDTQYF.

This clonotype was detected a few times. The chain combines TRBV5-1 with TRBJ1-1, with no clear D. The length of the CDR3 is 15 residues. V lost 4 bases and J 2 bases, leaving 15 bases between the germline ends. Germline V gene data show CDR1 as SGHRS and CDR2 as YFSETQ. The CDR3 sequence: CASSPWLGLNTEAFF. The CDR3 DNA reads TGCGCCAGCAGCCCGTGGTTGGGCCTCAACACTGAAGCTTTCTTT.

This rearrangement joins TRBV5-1 to TRBJ1-5; the match to TRBD1 covers 8 bases. V shed 4 bases, J shed 0 bases, and the junction held 3 bases outside the gene matches. The CDR3 consists of 15 residues. CDR1 is SGHRS, CDR2 YFSETQ, per germline. DNA of the CDR3: TGCGCCAGCAGCACGACAGGGGCTAGCAATCAGCCCCAGCATTTT. Translating it yields CASSTTGASNQPQHF. The full variable domain, with the rest looked up from reference TRBV5-1 and TRBJ1-5, is KAGVTQTPRYLIKTRGQQVTLSCSPISGHRSVSWYQQTPGQGLQFLFEYFSETQRNKGNFPGRFSGRQFSNSRSEMNVSTLELGDSALYLCASSTTGASNQPQHFGDGTRLSIL.

The chain has TRBV11-2 and TRBJ2-7; D tentatively reads TRBD1 or TRBD2 (7 bases each). The CDR3 contains 17 residues. CDR1 and CDR2 from the germline V gene are SGHAT and FQNNGV. Trimming took off 0 bases at V and 6 bases at J, with 21 bases between the two ends. CDR3 in amino acids: CASSLDGGADRFSEQYF. The CDR3 nucleotides read TGTGCCAGCAGCTTAGATGGGGGGGCGGACAGGTTTTCCGAGCAGTACTTC.

This clonotype showed up many times. The chain couples TRBV3-1 to TRBJ2-1, with D hard to call. This CDR3 contains 13 residues. The germline V and J ends were trimmed by 3 bases and 4 bases, with 7 bases remaining between them. Germline CDR1 reads LGHDT; CDR2 reads YNNKEL (reference sequence). In nucleotides, the CDR3 is TGTGCCAGCAGCCATCTAGGTTACAATGAGCAGTTCTTC. It codes for CASSHLGYNEQFF.